The source of this T cell receptor (beta chain) is a study of cytomegalovirus exposure and HLA in healthy donors. The study, taken as a whole, reports: The study put 150 or so TCR beta chains on its list as cytomegalovirus-associated.

Repertoires were generated with immunoSEQ multiplex PCR, while TCRdb's copy carries only in-frame clones and drops some. Of about 200,000 clones in the sample, 75% to 90% were seen once. With regard to this clone: As yet, its antigen is unknown.

The V end was cut by 4 bases, the J end by 5 bases, with 21 bases between. The CDR3 is 16 amino acids. Germline loops: CDR1 SGHDT, CDR2 YYEEEE. The V and J genes are TRBV5-6 and TRBJ1-2; possible D gene TRBD1, 5 bases. Sequenced input: PBMCs. The clonotype was recovered from a woman younger than 35 in good health and CMV-seronegative. Here the CDR3 reads CASSLWDRGPDYGYTF. CDR3 coding DNA: TGTGCCAGCAGCCTGTGGGACCGCGGGCCTGATTATGGCTACACCTTC.